This TCR beta chain came from a study of control samples from healthy donors and cancer patients. Sequenced by immunoSEQ multiplex PCR; TCRdb stores in-frame clones only, minus some. The sample comprises tens of thousands of clones, around 84% of which are singletons, and 38% rests with the top ten. The CDR3 covers 16 residues. V was clipped by 1 base and J by 0 bases, with 11 bases between them. Germline V CDR1 and CDR2: SGHNT, YENEEA. The TCR originated in a man aged 65 to 79 with lung cancer. Sequencing input: PBMCs. The gene calls are TRBV11-3 and TRBJ2-3, with a tentative D call TRBD1 (6 bases). This CDR3 is CASSLVRGLSTDTQYF. CDR3 sequence (DNA): TGTGCCAGCAGCTTAGTGAGGGGGTTGAGCACAGATACGCAGTATTTT.